The TCR beta chain described here comes from a study of cytomegalovirus exposure and HLA in healthy donors. Findings and limits, study-wide: Across donors, presence/absence analyses took sequencing depth to be roughly uniform. It emerged from a later analysis that several of the most significant clusters appeared to be linked to common viral pathogens. After further analysis at a later stage, 16,951 TCR beta sequences were associated with HLA alleles at 0.05 false discovery rate. Within a later analysis, the majority of CMV-associated TCR beta chains appeared HLA-restricted.

The PCR used 60 Vbeta and 13 Jbeta primers. Profiling relied on immunoSEQ multiplex PCR, and the TCRdb table lists in-frame clones only, not all of them. The repertoire holds some 150,000 clones, with around 74% as singletons. Of note for this clone: Its target is not known.

The clonotype comes from a man aged 45 to 65 in good health and CMV-seropositive. The sample taken for sequencing was PBMCs.

The CDR3 spells CASSQELGGPSYEQYF. CDR3 sequence (DNA): TGCGCCAGCAGCCAAGAGCTCGGCGGTCCCTCCTACGAGCAGTACTTC. The chain couples TRBV4-1 to TRBJ2-7; D gene ambiguous. This CDR3 has 16 amino acids. The germline CDR1 and CDR2 sequences are MGHRA and YSYEKL. V lost 0 bases and J 0 bases, leaving 12 bases between the germline ends.